This passage covers 28 T cell receptor beta chains from one sample sequenced in a study of T cells in women clearing cervical HPV infection. Produced via immunoSEQ multiplex PCR; TCRdb's table is partial and in-frame only. This repertoire includes around 39,000 clones. The specimen sequenced was blood buffy coat. These receptors originate from a woman between 18 and 70 years old with a cervical HPV16 infection that either progressed to CIN3+ or cleared (not recorded which).

Concerning this clone itself: With the read ending 3 residues before the CDR3 end, the germline J gene is used to fill in that end. This rearrangement joins TRBV6-1 to TRBJ2-4, with D possibly matching TRBD1 (5 bases). CDR1 is MNHNS, CDR2 SASEGT, per germline. The CDR3 is 15 residues long. The CDR3 loop is CASSEIGKDNQPQYF. The CDR3 DNA, read in part, is TGTGCCAGCAGTGAAATTGGAAAGGACAATCAGCCT.

With respect to this clone: With the read ending 3 residues before the CDR3 end, the germline J gene is used to fill in that end. The gene calls are TRBV12-3 or TRBV12-4 and TRBJ2-4; 8 positions match TRBD1. The CDR3 has 15 residues. The V segment lost 5 bases and the J segment 6 bases; nucleotides outside the gene matches: 9. CDR3 DNA (partial): TGTGCCAGCAGTACTCCGGACAGGGAACGAAACATT. This codes for CASSTPDRERNI. The full CDR3 protein is CASSTPDRERNIQYF.

In regard to this clone: Read data end 3 residues before the CDR3 end; the end is taken from the germline J gene. The chain employs TRBV5-1 and TRBJ1-1; TRBD1 is a possible D gene (6 bases). V dropped 0 bases and J dropped 1 base, with 10 bases sitting between them. The CDR3 is made up of 15 amino acids. Germline V gene lookup returns CDR1 SGHRS and CDR2 YFSETQ. The CDR3 loop is CASSLDGGPNTEAFF. Incomplete CDR3 DNA: TGCGCCAGCAGCTTGGACGGGGGGCCGAACACTGAA.

Incomplete CDR3 DNA: TGTGCCAGCAGCCGGACAGGGGGAGGC. This encodes CASSRTGGG. The CDR3 in full is CASSRTGGGYTF. This chain connects TRBV7-2 to TRBJ1-2, with 10 nucleotides matching TRBD1. The read ends 3 residues before the CDR3 terminus; that terminus is restored from the germline J gene. CDR3 length: 12 amino acids. CDR1 is SGHTA, CDR2 FQGNSA, per germline.

As for this clone: The CDR3 goes on 3 residues after the read ends, and that part is filled in from the germline J gene. V is TRBV6-2 or TRBV6-3 and J is TRBJ2-3, with 12 nucleotides matching TRBD2. V was clipped by 2 bases and J by 8 bases; unmatched bases: 8. Per germline, CDR1 MNHEY and CDR2 SVGEGT. The CDR3 is made up of 16 amino acids. The CDR3 spells CASSYRLAGVPSTQYF. CDR3 bases read: TGTGCCAGCAGTTACAGACTAGCGGGAGTACCCTCTACG.

A remark on this clone: The CDR3 end lies 3 residues beyond the end of the read and is filled in from the germline J gene. The chain carries TRBV5-4 and TRBJ2-3; D unresolved. Germline V lookup: CDR1 SGHNT, CDR2 YYREEE (reference sequence). The CDR3 is 13 residues long. V was shortened by 1 base and J by 1 base, with 4 bases between the two germline ends. CDR3 bases read: TGTGCCAGCAGCTTGCCCGGCACAGATACG. Protein sequence: CASSLPGTDT. The CDR3 in its entirety is CASSLPGTDTQYF.

In regard to this clone: The read ends 3 residues shy of where the CDR3 ends; the end is completed using the germline J gene. The same CDR3 can be traced to other DNA sequences in this sample. The chain employs TRBV30 and TRBJ1-2; the D gene is possibly TRBD1 (5 bases). The CDR3 totals 12 residues. V was shortened by 1 base and J by 7 bases, with 10 bases between the two germline ends. Germline CDR1 is GTSNPN and CDR2 is SVGIG (reference sequence). CDR3 DNA, as far as it was read: TGTGCCTGGAGTGCCGGACATCCTGGC. This codes for CAWSAGHPG. The complete CDR3 protein is CAWSAGHPGYTF.

As concerns this clone: Read data end 3 residues before the CDR3 end; the end is taken from the germline J gene. V and J are TRBV15 and TRBJ2-3, with TRBD2 matching 9 bases. CDR3 size: 16 residues. With V trimmed by 4 bases and J by 1 base, 6 bases remained unmatched. Germline V lookup: CDR1 LNHNV, CDR2 YYDKDF (reference sequence). The CDR3 DNA, read in part, is TGTGCCACCAGCAAAGAGAGGACTAGCGGCACAGATACG. This sequence encodes CATSKERTSGTDT. The whole CDR3 sequence is CATSKERTSGTDTQYF.

About this clone itself: The CDR3 extends 3 residues past the end of the read, so its final part is completed from the germline J gene. The genes are TRBV29-1 and TRBJ1-2, with TRBD1 identical over 8 bases. CDR1 is SQVTM, CDR2 ANQGSEA, per germline. The CDR3 has 13 residues. CDR3 residues: CSVAGGSSGDYTF. The covered CDR3 bases are TGCAGCGTTGCAGGGGGCTCTTCGGGCGAC.

The sequenced CDR3 bases are TGTGCCAGCAAACGGGGGGGGACCGGGGAG. Encoded protein: CASKRGGTGE. The full CDR3 sequence reads CASKRGGTGELFF. The chain recombines TRBV2 with TRBJ2-2; TRBD2 aligns across 8 bases. The sequence runs out 3 residues before the end of the CDR3; the remainder is reconstructed from the germline J gene. This CDR3 has 13 residues. CDR1 and CDR2 (germline): SNHLY, FYNNEI. V trimming: 7 bases; J trimming: 5 bases; junction bases outside the gene matches: 3.

Remarks on this clone: Other nucleotide sequences in the sample specify the same CDR3. The part of the CDR3 DNA that was read is TGCGCCAGCAGCTTGGGGGCAGGGAGCCCAGCTGGGAAAAACACC. It encodes CASSLGAGSPAGKNT. The whole CDR3 is CASSLGAGSPAGKNTIYF. This sequence joins TRBV5-1 and TRBJ1-3, with D maybe TRBD1 (5 bases). The CDR3 end lies 3 residues beyond the end of the read and is filled in from the germline J gene. From germline, CDR1 is SGHRS and CDR2 YFSETQ. CDR3 size: 18 residues. V shed 0 bases and J shed 6 bases, with 22 bases lying between them.

Comment on this clone: With the read ending 3 residues before the CDR3 end, the germline J gene is used to fill in that end. J is TRBJ2-5 and V is TRBV7-9, with D possibly TRBD2 on 5 matching bases. CDR1 SEHNR and CDR2 FQNEAQ come from the germline V gene (reference sequence). CDR3 size: 14 residues. Trimming shortened V by 5 bases and J by 5 bases, and 15 bases separated the two germline ends. The CDR3 DNA, read in part, is TGTGCCAGCAGCCGACGGCTCGCGGGTGAGACC. Amino acid sequence: CASSRRLAGET. The entire CDR3 is CASSRRLAGETQYF.

Concerning this clone itself: Sequencing ends 3 residues short of the CDR3 end; the germline J gene provides the rest. The V and J genes are TRBV9 and TRBJ1-2; tentative D call: TRBD1 (5 bases). The CDR3 extends over 15 amino acids. Germline CDR1 is SGDLS and CDR2 is YYNGEE. The ends were cut back, 2 bases at V and 4 bases at J, with 15 bases in the middle. The CDR3 loop reads CASSVGLQVSYGYTF. The CDR3 bases that were read are TGTGCCAGCAGCGTCGGGCTACAGGTCTCCTATGGC.

Remarks on this clone: The observed sequence ends 3 residues before the CDR3 terminus, with the missing tail filled in from the germline J gene. The chain employs TRBV28 and TRBJ2-2, with D perhaps TRBD2 (7 bases). V lost 3 bases and J 9 bases, leaving 20 bases between the germline ends. The CDR3 spans 16 residues. Germline V CDR1 and CDR2: MDHEN, SYDVKM. The CDR3 loop is CASSFGDGGALRELFF. The DNA read from the CDR3 is TGTGCCAGCAGTTTTGGGGATGGGGGGGCCCTCCGGGAG.

Points on this clone: The DNA ends 3 residues before the CDR3 does, and the rest of the CDR3 is filled in from the germline J gene. V gene TRBV7-2 combines with J gene TRBJ2-6; no clear D. In germline, CDR1 is SGHTA, CDR2 FQGNSA. The CDR3 consists of 15 residues. V was shortened by 4 bases and J by 0 bases, with 7 bases between the two germline ends. Here the CDR3 reads CASSSRASGANVLTF. Incomplete CDR3 DNA: TGTGCCAGCAGCTCTAGAGCCTCTGGGGCCAACGTC. Using reference TRBV7-2 and TRBJ2-6 for the parts outside the CDR3, the full variable domain is GAGVSQSPSNKVTEKGKDVELRCDPISGHTALYWYRQSLGQGLEFLIYFQGNSAPDKSGLPSDRFSAERTGGSVSTLTIQRTQQEDSAVYLCASSSRASGANVLTFGAGSRLTVL.

Concerning this clone itself: The read ends 3 residues shy of where the CDR3 ends; the end is completed using the germline J gene. This sequence joins TRBV4-1 and TRBJ1-2; D uncertain. The CDR3 runs to 15 residues. V was trimmed by 5 bases and J by 3 bases, leaving 16 bases between them. Germline assignment: CDR1 MGHRA and CDR2 YSYEKL. CDR3 residues: CASSLQSGEDYGYTF. Incomplete CDR3 DNA: TGCGCCAGCAGCTTGCAATCCGGGGAAGACTATGGC.

Regarding this clone: The read gets to within 3 residues of the CDR3 end, and the germline J gene fills in the rest. V gene TRBV5-1 combines with J gene TRBJ2-3, with TRBD2 matching over 11 bases. This CDR3 is 14 amino acids long. Germline V lookup: CDR1 SGHRS, CDR2 YFSETQ. The CDR3 sequence is CASSLDGTSGTQYF. The CDR3 DNA, read in part, is TGCGCCAGCAGCTTGGACGGGACTAGCGGAACG. Variable domain in full (rest from reference TRBV5-1 and TRBJ2-3): KAGVTQTPRYLIKTRGQQVTLSCSPISGHRSVSWYQQTPGQGLQFLFEYFSETQRNKGNFPGRFSGRQFSNSRSEMNVSTLELGDSALYLCASSLDGTSGTQYFGPGTRLTVL.

In regard to this clone: The CDR3 is cut off 3 residues early in the read; its end comes from the germline J gene. The gene calls are TRBV20-1 and TRBJ2-1; a possible D gene is TRBD1 (5 bases). With 1 base removed from V and 8 bases from J, the gap between germline ends came to 12 bases. The length of the CDR3 is 13 residues. Germline assignment: CDR1 DFQATT and CDR2 SNEGSKA (reference sequence). The CDR3 protein is CSARGQLLYEQFF. CDR3 DNA (partial): TGCAGTGCTAGAGGACAGTTACTATATGAG.

On this clone: The CDR3 end lies 3 residues beyond the end of the read and is filled in from the germline J gene. The genes are TRBV4-1 and TRBJ2-3; D may be TRBD2 (5 bases). Germline V lookup: CDR1 MGHRA, CDR2 YSYEKL. Trimming stripped 2 bases from V and 2 bases from J, with 17 bases between. CDR3 length equals 17 residues. The CDR3 spells CASSQWGSASSTDTQYF. The CDR3 bases that were read are TGCGCCAGCAGCCAATGGGGTTCGGCTAGCTCCACAGATACG.

Points on this clone: The read terminates 3 residues ahead of where the CDR3 ends, so the germline J gene completes it. The rearrangement joins TRBV28 to TRBJ2-7; 7 positions agree with TRBD1. CDR1 and CDR2 from the germline V gene are MDHEN and SYDVKM. This CDR3 is built from 11 residues. Unmatched junction bases numbered 4, after V lost 8 bases and J lost 6 bases. The CDR3 loop reads CASGTASEQYF. CDR3 DNA (partial): TGTGCCAGCGGGACAGCCAGCGAG.

Points on this clone: With the read ending 3 residues before the CDR3 end, the germline J gene is used to fill in that end. This rearrangement joins TRBV20-1 to TRBJ2-1, with 9 nucleotides matching TRBD2. The CDR3 is made up of 14 amino acids. V shed 4 bases, J shed 0 bases, and the junction held 1 base outside the gene matches. The germline gives CDR1 DFQATT, CDR2 SNEGSKA (reference sequence). CDR3 region: CSANSGSSYNEQFF. CDR3 DNA (partial): TGCAGTGCTAATAGCGGGAGCTCCTACAATGAG.

To note about this clone: Sequencing ends 3 residues short of the CDR3 end; the germline J gene provides the rest. The genes are TRBV10-3 and TRBJ1-1; D is uncertain. This CDR3 spans 13 amino acids. Germline lookup yields CDR1 ENHRY and CDR2 SYGVKD. The V end lost 0 bases, the J end lost 5 bases, and 7 bases lay between the germline ends. The CDR3 protein is CAISESGDTEAFF. The sequenced part of the CDR3 DNA is TGTGCCATCAGTGAGTCCGGGGATACTGAA.

As concerns this clone: Read sequence stops 3 residues before the CDR3 end, and the germline J gene provides the missing end. The chain joins TRBV7-9 to TRBJ2-3; D unresolved. The CDR3 spans 14 residues. Germline assignment: CDR1 SEHNR and CDR2 FQNEAQ (reference sequence). Trimming shortened V by 6 bases and J by 2 bases, and 12 bases separated the two germline ends. The CDR3 bases that were read are TGTGCCAGCAGAGACCATTGGGCCACAGATACG. Encoded protein: CASRDHWATDT. The CDR3 in its entirety is CASRDHWATDTQYF.

Regarding this clone: Sequencing ends 3 residues short of the CDR3 end; the germline J gene provides the rest. This chain joins TRBV28 and TRBJ2-7; the D is unclear. The CDR3 is 13 residues long. Trimming pared 3 bases from V and 0 bases from J, leaving 6 bases between. Germline V gives CDR1 MDHEN, CDR2 SYDVKM. CDR3 bases read: TGTGCCAGCAGTTTCAGGAGCTCCTACGAG. Translating gives CASSFRSSYE. The full CDR3 reads CASSFRSSYEQYF.

A word on this clone: The read ends 3 residues early relative to the CDR3; the germline J gene fills the gap. J is TRBJ1-1 and V is TRBV5-1; D gene uncertain. There are 13 residues in the CDR3. The V gene's germline CDR1 is SGHRS and CDR2 YFSETQ. The V end was cut by 4 bases, the J end by 0 bases, with 7 bases between. The CDR3 loop is CASSPQMNTEAFF. CDR3 bases read: TGCGCCAGCAGCCCTCAGATGAACACTGAA.

Concerning this clone: An end of the junction differs from the germline gene, which may be a read error. Read coverage stops 3 residues before the CDR3 terminus; the germline J gene supplies the remainder. The gene calls are TRBV7-7 and TRBJ2-3, with 8 bases identical to TRBD2. This CDR3 has 15 amino acids. Germline V gene sequence: CDR1 SSHAT, CDR2 FNYEAQ (reference sequence). Incomplete CDR3 DNA: TGTGCTAGCAGCTTAAGAACGGGAGGGGGAGATACG. It specifies CASSLRTGGGDT. The CDR3, in full, reads CASSLRTGGGDTQYF. Full variable domain (remainder filled in from reference TRBV7-7 and TRBJ2-3): GAGVSQSPRYKVTKRGQDVTLRCDPISSHATLYWYQQALGQGPEFLTYFNYEAQPDKSGLPSDRFSAERPEGSISTLTIQRTEQRDSAMYRCASSLRTGGGDTQYFGPGTRLTVL.

About this clone itself: The read stops 3 residues short of the end of the CDR3; the missing end is completed from the germline J gene. This rearrangement joins TRBV11-3 to TRBJ2-4; maybe TRBD1 (8 bases). The CDR3 extends over 15 amino acids. In germline, CDR1 is SGHNT, CDR2 YENEEA. The sequenced CDR3 bases are TGTGCCAGCAGCTTAGATGGACAGGGAGGGCAGACT. Translating gives CASSLDGQGGQT. The entire CDR3 is CASSLDGQGGQTQYF.

Notes on this clone: The read ends 3 residues early relative to the CDR3; the germline J gene fills the gap. This chain uses TRBV4-1 with TRBJ2-3; maybe TRBD2 (6 bases). Per germline, CDR1 MGHRA and CDR2 YSYEKL. The CDR3 covers 15 residues. CDR3 region: CASSPNPLARETQYF. The sequenced CDR3 bases are TGCGCCAGCAGCCCAAATCCGCTAGCGAGAGAGACG.